This T cell receptor (beta chain) emerged from a study of human T cells and chemical hapten exposure. Ten or more counts support this clonotype. Time point here: pre-sensitization, week 0. Regarding treatment: therapeutic diphenylcyclopropenone sensitization with weekly scalp DPC. Each CDR3 protein gets one entry after TCRdb re-called the RACE reads with MiXCR. The table includes more than 80,000 distinct CDR3 sequences, more than 10% detected once. Here the sequenced sample was whole blood, taken in connection with sensitization to the hapten diphenylcyclopropenone (DPC). The source of this sequence is a woman in her sixties with alopecia areata. Some clones in this sample may be carry-over from other donors' samples.

The CDR3, as DNA: TGTGCCAGCAGCCTAGCCGGGGGGATCCAAGAGACCCAGTACTTC. This sequence encodes CASSLAGGIQETQYF. The chain joins TRBV11-2 to TRBJ2-5; 7 positions match TRBD2. V lost 5 bases and J lost 1; bases outside the gene matches: 7. CDR1 and CDR2 (germline): SGHAT, FQNNGV. This CDR3 has 15 amino acids.